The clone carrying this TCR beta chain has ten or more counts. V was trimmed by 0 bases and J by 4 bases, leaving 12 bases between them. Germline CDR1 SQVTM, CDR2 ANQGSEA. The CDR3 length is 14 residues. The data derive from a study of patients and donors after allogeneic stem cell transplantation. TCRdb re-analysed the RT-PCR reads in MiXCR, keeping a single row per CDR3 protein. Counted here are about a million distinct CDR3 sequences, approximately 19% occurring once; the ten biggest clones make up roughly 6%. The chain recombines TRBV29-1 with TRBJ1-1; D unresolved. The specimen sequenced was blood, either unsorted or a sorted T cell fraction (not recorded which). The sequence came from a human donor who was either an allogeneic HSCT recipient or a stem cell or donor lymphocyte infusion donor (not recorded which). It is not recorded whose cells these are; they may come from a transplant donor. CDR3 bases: TGCAGCGTTGAAGATGTACCCTCGGGCACTGAAGCTTTCTTT. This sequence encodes CSVEDVPSGTEAFF.